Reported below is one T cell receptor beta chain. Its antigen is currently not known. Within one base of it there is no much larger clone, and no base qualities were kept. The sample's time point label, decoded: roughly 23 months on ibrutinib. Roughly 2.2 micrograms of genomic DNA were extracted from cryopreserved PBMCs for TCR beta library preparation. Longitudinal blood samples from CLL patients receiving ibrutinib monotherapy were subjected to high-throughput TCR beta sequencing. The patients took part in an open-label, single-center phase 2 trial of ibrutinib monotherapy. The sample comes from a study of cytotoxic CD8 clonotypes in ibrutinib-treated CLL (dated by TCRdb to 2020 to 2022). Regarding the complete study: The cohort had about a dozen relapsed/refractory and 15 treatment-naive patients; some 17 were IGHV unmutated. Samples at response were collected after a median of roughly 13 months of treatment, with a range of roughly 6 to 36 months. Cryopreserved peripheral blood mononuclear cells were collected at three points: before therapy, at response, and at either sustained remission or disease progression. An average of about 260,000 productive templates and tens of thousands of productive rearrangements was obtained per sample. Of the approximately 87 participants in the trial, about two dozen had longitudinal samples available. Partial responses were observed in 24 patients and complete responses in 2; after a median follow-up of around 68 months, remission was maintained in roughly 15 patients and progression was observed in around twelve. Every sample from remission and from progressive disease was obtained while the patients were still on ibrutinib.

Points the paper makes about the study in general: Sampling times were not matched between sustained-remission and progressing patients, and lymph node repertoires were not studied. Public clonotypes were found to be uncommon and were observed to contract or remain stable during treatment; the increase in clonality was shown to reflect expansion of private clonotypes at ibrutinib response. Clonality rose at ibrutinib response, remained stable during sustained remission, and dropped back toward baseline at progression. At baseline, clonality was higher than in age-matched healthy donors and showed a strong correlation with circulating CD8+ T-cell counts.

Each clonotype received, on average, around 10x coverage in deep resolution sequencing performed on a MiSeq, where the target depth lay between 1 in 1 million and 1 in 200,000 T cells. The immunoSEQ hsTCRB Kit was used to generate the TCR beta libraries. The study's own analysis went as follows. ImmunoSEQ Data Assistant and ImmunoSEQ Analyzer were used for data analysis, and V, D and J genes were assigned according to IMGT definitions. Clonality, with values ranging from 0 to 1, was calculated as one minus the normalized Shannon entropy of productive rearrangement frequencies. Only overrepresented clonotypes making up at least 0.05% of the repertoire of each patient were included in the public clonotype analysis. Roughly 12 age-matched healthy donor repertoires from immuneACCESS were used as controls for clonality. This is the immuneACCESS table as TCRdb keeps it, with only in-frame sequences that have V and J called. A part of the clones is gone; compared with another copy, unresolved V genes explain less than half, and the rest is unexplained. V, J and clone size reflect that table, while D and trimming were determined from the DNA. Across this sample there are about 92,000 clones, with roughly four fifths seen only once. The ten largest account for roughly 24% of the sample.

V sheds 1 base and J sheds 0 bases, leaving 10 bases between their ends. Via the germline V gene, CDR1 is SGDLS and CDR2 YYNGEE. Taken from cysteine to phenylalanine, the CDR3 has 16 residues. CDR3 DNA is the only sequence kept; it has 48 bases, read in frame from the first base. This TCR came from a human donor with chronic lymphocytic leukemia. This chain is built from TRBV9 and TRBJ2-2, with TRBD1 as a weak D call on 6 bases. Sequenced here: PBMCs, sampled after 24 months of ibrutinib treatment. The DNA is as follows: TGTGCCAGCAGCGTAAGGGACACTACGAACACCGGGGAGCTGTTTTTT. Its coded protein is CASSVRDTTNTGELFF.